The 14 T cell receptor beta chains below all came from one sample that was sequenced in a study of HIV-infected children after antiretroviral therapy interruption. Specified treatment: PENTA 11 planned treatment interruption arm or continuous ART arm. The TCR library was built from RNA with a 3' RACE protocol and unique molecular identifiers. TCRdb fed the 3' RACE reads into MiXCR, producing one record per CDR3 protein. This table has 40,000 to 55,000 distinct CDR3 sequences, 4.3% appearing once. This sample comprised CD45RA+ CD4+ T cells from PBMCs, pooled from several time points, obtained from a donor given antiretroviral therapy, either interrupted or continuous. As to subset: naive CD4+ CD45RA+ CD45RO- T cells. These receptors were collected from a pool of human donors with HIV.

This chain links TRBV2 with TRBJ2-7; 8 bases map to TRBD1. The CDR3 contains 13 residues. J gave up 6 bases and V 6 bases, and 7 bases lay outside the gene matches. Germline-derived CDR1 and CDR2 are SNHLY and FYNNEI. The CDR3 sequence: CASRERDRREQYF. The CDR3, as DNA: TGTGCCAGCAGAGAGAGGGACAGGCGCGAGCAGTACTTC.

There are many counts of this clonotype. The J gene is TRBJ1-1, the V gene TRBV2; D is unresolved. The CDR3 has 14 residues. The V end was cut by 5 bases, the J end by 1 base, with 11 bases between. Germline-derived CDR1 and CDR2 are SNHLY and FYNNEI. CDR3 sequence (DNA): TGTGCCAGCAGTTATGCAGGAAGGAACACTGAAGCTTTCTTT. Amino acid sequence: CASSYAGRNTEAFF.

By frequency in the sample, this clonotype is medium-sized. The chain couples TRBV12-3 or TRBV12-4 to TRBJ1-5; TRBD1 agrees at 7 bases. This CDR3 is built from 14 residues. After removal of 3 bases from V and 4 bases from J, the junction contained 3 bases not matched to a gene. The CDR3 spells CASSFTTGNQPQHF. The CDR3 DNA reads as TGTGCCAGCAGTTTTACGACAGGGAATCAGCCCCAGCATTTT.

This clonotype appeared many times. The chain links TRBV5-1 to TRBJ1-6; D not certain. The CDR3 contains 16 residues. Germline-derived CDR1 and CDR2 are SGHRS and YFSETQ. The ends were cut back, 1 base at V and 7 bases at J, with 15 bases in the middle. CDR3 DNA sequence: TGCGCCAGCAGCTTGACCTTGGGCCAGGCGAATTCACCCCTCCACTTT. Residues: CASSLTLGQANSPLHF.

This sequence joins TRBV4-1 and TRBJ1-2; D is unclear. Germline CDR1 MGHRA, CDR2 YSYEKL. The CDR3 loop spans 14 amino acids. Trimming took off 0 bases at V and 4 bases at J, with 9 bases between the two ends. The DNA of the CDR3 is TGCGCCAGCAGCCAAGATACGGGCAGCTATGGCTACACCTTC. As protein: CASSQDTGSYGYTF.

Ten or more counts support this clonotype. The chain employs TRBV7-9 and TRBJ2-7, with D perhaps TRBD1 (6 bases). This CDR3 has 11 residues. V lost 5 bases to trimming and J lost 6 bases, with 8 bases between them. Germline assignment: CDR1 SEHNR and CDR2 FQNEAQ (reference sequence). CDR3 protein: CASSPGAEQYF. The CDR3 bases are TGTGCCAGCAGCCCAGGGGCCGAGCAGTACTTC.

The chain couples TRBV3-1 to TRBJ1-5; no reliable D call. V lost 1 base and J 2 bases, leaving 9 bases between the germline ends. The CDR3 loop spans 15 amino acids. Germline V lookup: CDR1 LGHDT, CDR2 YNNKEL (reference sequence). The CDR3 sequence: CASSQGELGNQPQHF. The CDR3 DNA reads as TGTGCCAGCAGCCAAGGGGAATTGGGCAATCAGCCCCAGCATTTT.

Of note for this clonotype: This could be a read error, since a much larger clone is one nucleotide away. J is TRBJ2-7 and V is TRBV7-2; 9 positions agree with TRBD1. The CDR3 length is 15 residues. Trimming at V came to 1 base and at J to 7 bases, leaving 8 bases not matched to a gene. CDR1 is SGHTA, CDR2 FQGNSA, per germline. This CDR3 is CASSLGDRDYNEQYF. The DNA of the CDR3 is TGTGCCAGCAGCTTAGGGGACAGGGATTACAATGAGCAGTACTTC.

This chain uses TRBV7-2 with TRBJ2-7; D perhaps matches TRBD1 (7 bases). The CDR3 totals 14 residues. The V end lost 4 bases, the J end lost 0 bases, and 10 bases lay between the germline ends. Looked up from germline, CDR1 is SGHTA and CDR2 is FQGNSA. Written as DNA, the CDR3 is TGTGCCAGCAGCTGGAGGGACAGCTCCTACGAGCAGTACTTC. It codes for CASSWRDSSYEQYF.

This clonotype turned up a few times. The CDR3 sequence: CASSLGPNSEQYF. DNA of the CDR3: TGTGCCAGCAGCTTAGGGCCTAACTCCGAGCAGTACTTC. V gene TRBV7-8 combines with J gene TRBJ2-7; D ambiguous. The CDR3 runs to 13 residues. Germline V CDR1 and CDR2: SGHVS, FQNEAQ. V was shortened by 1 base and J by 6 bases, with 10 bases between the two germline ends.

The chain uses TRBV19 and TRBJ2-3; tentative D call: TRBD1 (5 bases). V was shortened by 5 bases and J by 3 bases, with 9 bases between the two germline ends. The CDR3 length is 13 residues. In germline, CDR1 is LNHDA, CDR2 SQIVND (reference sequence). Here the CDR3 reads CASSEQGTDTQYF. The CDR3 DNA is TGTGCCAGTAGTGAGCAGGGAACAGATACGCAGTATTTT.

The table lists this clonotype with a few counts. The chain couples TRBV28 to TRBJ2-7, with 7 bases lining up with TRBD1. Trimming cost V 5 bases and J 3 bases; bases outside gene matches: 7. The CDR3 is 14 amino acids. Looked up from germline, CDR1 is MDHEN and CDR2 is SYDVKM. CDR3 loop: CASSPQDRDYEQYF. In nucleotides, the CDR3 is TGTGCCAGCAGTCCTCAAGACAGGGACTACGAGCAGTACTTC.

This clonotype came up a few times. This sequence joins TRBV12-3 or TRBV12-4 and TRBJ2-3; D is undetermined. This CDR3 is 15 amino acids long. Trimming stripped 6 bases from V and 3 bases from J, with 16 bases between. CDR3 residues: CASSTHGSSTDTQYF. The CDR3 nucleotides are TGTGCCAGCAGCACCCACGGCTCTTCAACAGATACGCAGTATTTT.

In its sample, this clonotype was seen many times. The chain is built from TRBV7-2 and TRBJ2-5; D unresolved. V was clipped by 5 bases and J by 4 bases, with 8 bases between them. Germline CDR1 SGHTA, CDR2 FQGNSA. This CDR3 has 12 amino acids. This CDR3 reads CASSQPRETQYF. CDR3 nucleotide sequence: TGTGCCAGCAGCCAGCCTCGAGAGACCCAGTACTTC.